These 5 T cell receptor beta chains share one sample of origin, sequenced in a study of cytomegalovirus exposure and HLA in healthy donors. PCR primers comprised 60 Vbeta and 13 Jbeta primers. Measured with immunoSEQ multiplex PCR; TCRdb has only the in-frame clones, and not every one. The sample yields about 110,000 clones, around 82% seen once. Sequences were obtained from PBMCs. These receptors were obtained from a man between 50 and 59 years old in good health and CMV-seronegative.

The genes are TRBV11-3 and TRBJ1-1; D is unresolved. V was cut by 1 base and J by 2 bases, with 11 bases left in between. This CDR3 has 15 residues. Germline V gives CDR1 SGHNT, CDR2 YENEEA. The CDR3 sequence is CASSLGRGRNTEAFF. Written as DNA, the CDR3 is TGTGCCAGCAGCTTAGGTCGGGGTAGAAACACTGAAGCTTTCTTT.

Within the sample, this clone is medium-sized. The V and J genes are TRBV4-1 and TRBJ2-2, with a tentative D call TRBD2 (5 bases). The germline V and J ends were trimmed by 1 base and 4 bases, with 16 bases remaining between them. This CDR3 contains 17 residues. Germline V gene data show CDR1 as MGHRA and CDR2 as YSYEKL. The CDR3 sequence is CASSQVNSRRSTGELFF. The DNA for the CDR3 is TGCGCCAGCAGCCAAGTAAATAGCAGGAGGTCCACCGGGGAGCTGTTTTTT.

The gene calls are TRBV19 and TRBJ2-3, with D tentatively TRBD2 (5 bases). V lost 6 bases and J 4 bases, leaving 17 bases between the germline ends. The CDR3 spans 15 residues. Germline CDR1 and CDR2: LNHDA and SQIVND (reference sequence). The CDR3 spells CASRGDLGRADTQYF. CDR3 nucleotides: TGTGCCAGTAGGGGAGACCTAGGTCGAGCAGATACGCAGTATTTT.

J is TRBJ1-5 and V is TRBV19; tentative D call: TRBD1 (6 bases). The germline gives CDR1 LNHDA, CDR2 SQIVND (reference sequence). V was cut by 5 bases and J by 1 base, with 12 bases left in between. The CDR3 spans 15 residues. This CDR3 reads CASSLQGSSNQPQHF. CDR3 nucleotides: TGTGCCAGTAGTTTGCAGGGGTCGAGCAATCAGCCCCAGCATTTT. Supplemented by reference TRBV19 and TRBJ1-5, the full variable domain reads DGGITQSPKYLFRKEGQNVTLSCEQNLNHDAMYWYRQDPGQGLRLIYYSQIVNDFQKGDIAEGYSVSREKKESFPLTVTSAQKNPTAFYLCASSLQGSSNQPQHFGDGTRLSIL.

V is TRBV19 and J is TRBJ1-3; TRBD1 matches at 7 bases. In germline, CDR1 is LNHDA, CDR2 SQIVND (reference sequence). The CDR3 covers 16 residues. Germline trimming cut 9 bases from V and 0 bases from J; bases unmatched to any gene: 11. CDR3 sequence reads: CASTHRTGSSGNTIYF. The CDR3 DNA reads as TGTGCCAGCACCCACCGGACAGGAAGCTCTGGAAACACCATATATTTT.